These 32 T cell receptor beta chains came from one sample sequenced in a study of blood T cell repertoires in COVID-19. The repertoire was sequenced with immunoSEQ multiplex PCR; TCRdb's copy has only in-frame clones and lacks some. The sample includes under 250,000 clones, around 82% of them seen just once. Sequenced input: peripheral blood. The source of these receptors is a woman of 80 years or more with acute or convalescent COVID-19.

The CDR3 region has the DNA TGCAGCTTTCGGAGGGGGGGCTGGACAGATACGCAGTATTTT. As protein: CSFRRGGWTDTQYF. V gene TRBV29-1 combines with J gene TRBJ2-3, with D perhaps TRBD2 (7 bases). The CDR3 length is 14 residues. V was cut by 8 bases and J by 3 bases, with 18 bases left in between. The germline gives CDR1 SQVTM, CDR2 ANQGSEA.

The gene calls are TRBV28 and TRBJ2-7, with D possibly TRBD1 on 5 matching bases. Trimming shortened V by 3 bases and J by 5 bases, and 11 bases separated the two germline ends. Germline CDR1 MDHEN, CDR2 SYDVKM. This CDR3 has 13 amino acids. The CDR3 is CASSFPARDEQYF. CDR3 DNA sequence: TGTGCCAGCAGTTTCCCCGCCAGGGACGAGCAGTACTTC.

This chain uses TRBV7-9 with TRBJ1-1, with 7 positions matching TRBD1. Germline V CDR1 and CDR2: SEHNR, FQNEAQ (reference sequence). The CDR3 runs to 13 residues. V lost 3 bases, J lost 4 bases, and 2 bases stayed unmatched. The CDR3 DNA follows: TGTGCCAGCAGCTTTGCAGGGGGCACTGAAGCTTTCTTT. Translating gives CASSFAGGTEAFF.

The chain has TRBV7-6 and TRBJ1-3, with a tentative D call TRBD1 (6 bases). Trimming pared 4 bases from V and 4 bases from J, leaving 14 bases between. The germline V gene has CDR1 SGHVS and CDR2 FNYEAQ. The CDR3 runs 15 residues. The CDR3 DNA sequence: TGTGCCAGCAGCTCGACCGGGGGGCTAGGAAACACCATATATTTT. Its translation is CASSSTGGLGNTIYF.

DNA of the CDR3: TGCGCCAGCAGCTTGGCCAGCGGGACATACTATGGCTACACCTTC. This encodes CASSLASGTYYGYTF. The V gene is TRBV5-1, the J gene TRBJ1-2, with D possibly being TRBD1 (6 bases). Germline CDR1 SGHRS, CDR2 YFSETQ. V lost 0 bases and J lost 3, with 12 bases in between. The CDR3 contains 15 residues.

The CDR3 DNA reads TGTGCCAGCAGCCACTACACCCGGACAGAACCGAACTATGGCTACACCTTC. Protein sequence: CASSHYTRTEPNYGYTF. The rearrangement links TRBV3-1 (or the pseudogene TRBV3-2) to TRBJ1-2; the D gene is possibly TRBD1 (6 bases). This CDR3 comprises 17 residues. V dropped 3 bases and J dropped 2 bases, with 19 bases sitting between them. Germline V gene sequence: CDR1 LGHDT, CDR2 YNNKEL (reference sequence).

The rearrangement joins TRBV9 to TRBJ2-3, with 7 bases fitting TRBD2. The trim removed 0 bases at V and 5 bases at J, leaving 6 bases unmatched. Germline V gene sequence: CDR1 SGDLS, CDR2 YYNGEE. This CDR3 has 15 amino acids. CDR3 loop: CASSVEPGGGDTQYF. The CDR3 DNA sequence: TGTGCCAGCAGCGTAGAACCGGGGGGAGGAGATACGCAGTATTTT.

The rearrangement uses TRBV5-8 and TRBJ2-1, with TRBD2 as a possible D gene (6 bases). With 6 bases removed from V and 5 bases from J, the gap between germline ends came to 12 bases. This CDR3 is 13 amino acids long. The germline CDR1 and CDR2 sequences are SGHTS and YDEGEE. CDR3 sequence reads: CASILWGDNEQFF. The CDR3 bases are TGTGCCAGCATCCTTTGGGGGGACAATGAGCAGTTCTTC. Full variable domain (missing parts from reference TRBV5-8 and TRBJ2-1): EAGVTQSPTHLIKTRGQQATLRCSPISGHTSVYWYQQALGLGLQFLLWYDEGEERNRGNFPPRFSGRQFPNYSSELNVNALELEDSALYLCASILWGDNEQFFGPGTRLTVL.

The CDR3 DNA reads TGTGCCAGCAGCTTGAACAGGGACTATGGCTACACCTTC. It specifies CASSLNRDYGYTF. The chain is built from TRBV13 and TRBJ1-2, with D perhaps matching TRBD1 (6 bases). V was trimmed by 3 bases and J by 3 bases, leaving 8 bases between them. This CDR3 has 13 amino acids. The germline gives CDR1 PRHDT, CDR2 FYEKMQ (reference sequence).

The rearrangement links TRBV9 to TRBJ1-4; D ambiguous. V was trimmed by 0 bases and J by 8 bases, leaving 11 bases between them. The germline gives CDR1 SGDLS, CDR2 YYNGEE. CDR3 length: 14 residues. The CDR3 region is CASSVASASEKLFF. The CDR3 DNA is TGTGCCAGCAGCGTAGCTAGCGCGAGCGAAAAACTGTTTTTT.

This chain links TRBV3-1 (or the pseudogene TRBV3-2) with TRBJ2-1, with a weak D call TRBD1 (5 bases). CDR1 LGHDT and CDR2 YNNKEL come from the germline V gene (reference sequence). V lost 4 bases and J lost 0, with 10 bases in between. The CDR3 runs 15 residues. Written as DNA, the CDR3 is TGTGCCAGCAGCCCCACAGGCGTCTCCTACAATGAGCAGTTCTTC. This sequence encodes CASSPTGVSYNEQFF.

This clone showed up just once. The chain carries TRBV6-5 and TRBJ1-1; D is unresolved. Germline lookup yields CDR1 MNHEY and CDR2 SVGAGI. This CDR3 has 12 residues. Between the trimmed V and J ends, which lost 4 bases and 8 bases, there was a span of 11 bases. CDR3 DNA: TGTGCCAGCAGTTCCAGACACTTGGAAGCTTTCTTT. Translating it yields CASSSRHLEAFF.

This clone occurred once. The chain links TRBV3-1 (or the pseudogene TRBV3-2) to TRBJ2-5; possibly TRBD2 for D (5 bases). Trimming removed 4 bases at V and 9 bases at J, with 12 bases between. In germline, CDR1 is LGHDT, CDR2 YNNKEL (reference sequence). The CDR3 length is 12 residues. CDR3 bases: TGTGCCAGCAGCCCCTACTCACTAGCCCAGTACTTC. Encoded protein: CASSPYSLAQYF.

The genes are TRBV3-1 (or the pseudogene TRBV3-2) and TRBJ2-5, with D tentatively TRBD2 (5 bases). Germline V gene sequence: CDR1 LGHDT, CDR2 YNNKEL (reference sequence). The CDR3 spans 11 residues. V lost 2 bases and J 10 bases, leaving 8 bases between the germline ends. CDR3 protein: CASSQIRDQYF. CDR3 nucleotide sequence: TGTGCCAGCAGCCAAATCCGGGACCAGTACTTC.

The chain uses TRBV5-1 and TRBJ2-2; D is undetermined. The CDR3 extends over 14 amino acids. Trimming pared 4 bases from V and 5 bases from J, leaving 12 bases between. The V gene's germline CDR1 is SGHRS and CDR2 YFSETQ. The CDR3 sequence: CASSSNEVTGELFF. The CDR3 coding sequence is TGCGCCAGCAGCAGCAACGAGGTTACCGGGGAGCTGTTTTTT.

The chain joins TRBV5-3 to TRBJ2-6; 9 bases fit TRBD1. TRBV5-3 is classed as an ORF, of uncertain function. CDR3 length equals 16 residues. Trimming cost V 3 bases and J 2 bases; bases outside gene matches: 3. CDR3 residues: CARSYRGLTGANVLTF. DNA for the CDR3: TGTGCCAGAAGCTACAGGGGGCTCACTGGGGCCAACGTCCTGACTTTC.

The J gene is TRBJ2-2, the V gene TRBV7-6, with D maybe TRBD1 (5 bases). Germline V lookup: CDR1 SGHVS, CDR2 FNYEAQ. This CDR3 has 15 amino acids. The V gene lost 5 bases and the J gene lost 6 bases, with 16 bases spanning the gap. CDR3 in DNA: TGTGCCAGCAGCCCGGCCCAGGGAAGAGCCGGGGAGCTGTTTTTT. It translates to CASSPAQGRAGELFF.

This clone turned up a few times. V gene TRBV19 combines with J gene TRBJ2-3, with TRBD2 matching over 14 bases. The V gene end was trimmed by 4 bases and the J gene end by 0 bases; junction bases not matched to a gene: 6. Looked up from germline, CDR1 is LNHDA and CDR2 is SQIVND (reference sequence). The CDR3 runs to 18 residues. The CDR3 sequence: CASSTGTSGGASTDTQYF. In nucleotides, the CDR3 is TGTGCCAGTAGTACCGGGACTAGCGGGGGTGCTAGCACAGATACGCAGTATTTT.

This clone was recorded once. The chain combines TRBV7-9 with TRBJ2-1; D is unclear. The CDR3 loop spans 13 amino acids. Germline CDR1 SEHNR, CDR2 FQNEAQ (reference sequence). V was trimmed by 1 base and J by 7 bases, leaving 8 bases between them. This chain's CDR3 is CASSLGVGNEQFF. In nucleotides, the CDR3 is TGTGCCAGCAGCTTAGGTGTCGGTAATGAGCAGTTCTTC. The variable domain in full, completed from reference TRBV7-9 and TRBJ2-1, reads DTGVSQNPRHKITKRGQNVTFRCDPISEHNRLYWYRQTLGQGPEFLTYFQNEAQLEKSRLLSDRFSAERPKGSFSTLEIQRTEQGDSAMYLCASSLGVGNEQFFGPGTRLTVL.

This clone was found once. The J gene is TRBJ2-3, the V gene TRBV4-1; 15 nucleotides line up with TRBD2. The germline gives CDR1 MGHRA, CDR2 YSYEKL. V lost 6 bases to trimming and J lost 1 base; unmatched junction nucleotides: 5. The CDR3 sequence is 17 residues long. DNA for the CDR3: TGCGCCAGCAGAGGACTAGCGGGGGGGGTGGGCACAGATACGCAGTATTTT. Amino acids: CASRGLAGGVGTDTQYF.

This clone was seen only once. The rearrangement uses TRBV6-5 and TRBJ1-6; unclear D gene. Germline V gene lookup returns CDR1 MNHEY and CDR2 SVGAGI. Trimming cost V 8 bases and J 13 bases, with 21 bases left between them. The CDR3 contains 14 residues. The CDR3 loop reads CASHGSTYSVPLHF. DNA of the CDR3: TGTGCCAGCCACGGGAGCACATACTCGGTCCCCCTCCACTTT.

CDR3 in DNA: TGCGCCAGCAGCCAAGCCTACCCCTCCCAGGGGGCGAGGACCGGGGAGCTGTTTTTT. Translated: CASSQAYPSQGARTGELFF. The V and J genes are TRBV4-1 and TRBJ2-2, with TRBD1 matching 8 bases. CDR3 length: 19 residues. From germline, CDR1 is MGHRA and CDR2 YSYEKL. V dropped 1 base and J dropped 5; count of bases not matched to a gene: 15.

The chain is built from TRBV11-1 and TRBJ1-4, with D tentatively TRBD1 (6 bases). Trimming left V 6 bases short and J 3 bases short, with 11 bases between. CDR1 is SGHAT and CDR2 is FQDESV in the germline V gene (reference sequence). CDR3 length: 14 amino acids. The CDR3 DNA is TGTGCCAGCAGATTCGCAGGGGCTAATGAAAAACTGTTTTTT. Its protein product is CASRFAGANEKLFF.

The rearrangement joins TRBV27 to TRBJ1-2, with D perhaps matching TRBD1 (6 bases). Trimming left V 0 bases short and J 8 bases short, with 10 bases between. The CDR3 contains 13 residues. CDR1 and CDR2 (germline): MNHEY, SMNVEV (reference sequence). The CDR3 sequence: CASSLSWGQGYTF. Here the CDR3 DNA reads TGTGCCAGCAGTTTATCCTGGGGGCAAGGCTACACCTTC.

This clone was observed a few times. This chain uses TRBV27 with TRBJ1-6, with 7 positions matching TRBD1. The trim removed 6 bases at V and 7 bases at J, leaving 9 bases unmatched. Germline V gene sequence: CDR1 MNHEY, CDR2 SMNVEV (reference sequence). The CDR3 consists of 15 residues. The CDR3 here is CASSLRGNVNSPLHF. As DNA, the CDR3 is TGTGCCAGCAGCCTCAGGGGGAACGTCAATTCACCCCTCCACTTT.

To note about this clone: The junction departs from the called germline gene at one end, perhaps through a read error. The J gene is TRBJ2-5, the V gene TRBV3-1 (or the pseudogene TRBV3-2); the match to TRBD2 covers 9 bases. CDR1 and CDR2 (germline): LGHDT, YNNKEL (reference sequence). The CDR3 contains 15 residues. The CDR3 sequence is CASSQDLDLGGTSNF. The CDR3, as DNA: TGTGCCAGCAGCCAAGATCTTGATTTAGGGGGGACTAGCAACTTC.

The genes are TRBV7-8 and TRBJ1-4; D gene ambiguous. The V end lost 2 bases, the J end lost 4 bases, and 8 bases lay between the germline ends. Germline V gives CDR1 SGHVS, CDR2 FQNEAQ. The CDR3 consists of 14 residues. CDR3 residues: CASSLQKRNEKLFF. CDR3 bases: TGTGCCAGCAGCTTACAAAAGCGTAATGAAAAACTGTTTTTT.

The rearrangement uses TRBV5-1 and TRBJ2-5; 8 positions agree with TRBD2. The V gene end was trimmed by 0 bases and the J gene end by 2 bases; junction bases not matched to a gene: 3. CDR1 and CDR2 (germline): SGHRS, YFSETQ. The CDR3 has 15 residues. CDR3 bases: TGCGCCAGCAGCTTGGGGTCTAGCGGGCAAGAGACCCAGTACTTC. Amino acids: CASSLGSSGQETQYF.

The CDR3 DNA reads as TGCGCCAGCAGTGATGGGACAGGACGAGGTTCACCCCTCCACTTT. Amino acid sequence: CASSDGTGRGSPLHF. This chain uses TRBV10-2 with TRBJ1-6, with 8 bases fitting TRBD1. Per the germline V gene, CDR1 is WSHSY and CDR2 is SAAADI. This CDR3 is built from 15 residues. J was trimmed by 9 bases and V by 3 bases; bases with no gene match: 7.

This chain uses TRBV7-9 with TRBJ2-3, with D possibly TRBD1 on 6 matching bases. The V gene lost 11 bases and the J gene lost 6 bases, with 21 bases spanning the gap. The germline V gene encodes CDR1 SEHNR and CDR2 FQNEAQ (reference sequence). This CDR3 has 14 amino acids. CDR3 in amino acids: CAGRTAQSGDTQYF. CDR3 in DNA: TGTGCCGGAAGGACAGCGCAATCGGGGGATACGCAGTATTTT. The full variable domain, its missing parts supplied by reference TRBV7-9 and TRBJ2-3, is DTGVSQNPRHKITKRGQNVTFRCDPISEHNRLYWYRQTLGQGPEFLTYFQNEAQLEKSRLLSDRFSAERPKGSFSTLEIQRTEQGDSAMYLCAGRTAQSGDTQYFGPGTRLTVL.

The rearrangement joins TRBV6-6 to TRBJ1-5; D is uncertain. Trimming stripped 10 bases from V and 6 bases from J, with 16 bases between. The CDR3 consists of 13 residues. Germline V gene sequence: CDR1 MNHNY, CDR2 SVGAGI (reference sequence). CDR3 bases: TGTGCCACCCTGGCCTCGGCGGGTCAGCCCCAGCATTTT. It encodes CATLASAGQPQHF.

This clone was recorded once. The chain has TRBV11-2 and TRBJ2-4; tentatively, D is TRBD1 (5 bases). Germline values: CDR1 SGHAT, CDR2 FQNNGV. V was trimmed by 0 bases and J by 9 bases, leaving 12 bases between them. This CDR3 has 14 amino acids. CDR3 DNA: TGTGCCAGCAGCTTAGATGGCAGGGTCGGCATTCAGTACTTC. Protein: CASSLDGRVGIQYF.